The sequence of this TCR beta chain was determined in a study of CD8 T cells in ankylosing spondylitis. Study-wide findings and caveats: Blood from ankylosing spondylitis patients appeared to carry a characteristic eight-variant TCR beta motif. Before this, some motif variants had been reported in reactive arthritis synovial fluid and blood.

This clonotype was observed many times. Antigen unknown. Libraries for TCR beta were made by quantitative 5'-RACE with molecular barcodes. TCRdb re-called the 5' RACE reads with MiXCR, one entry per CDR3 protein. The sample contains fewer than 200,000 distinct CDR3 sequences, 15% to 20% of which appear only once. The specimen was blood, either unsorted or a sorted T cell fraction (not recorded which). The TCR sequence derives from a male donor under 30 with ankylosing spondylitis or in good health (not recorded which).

The CDR3 DNA reads as TGTGCCAGCGGGACGAGCGGGAGGGCTAACAATGAGCAGTTCTTC. This gives the protein CASGTSGRANNEQFF. The chain uses TRBV27 and TRBJ2-1; 10 bases match TRBD2. This CDR3 spans 15 amino acids. Germline loops: CDR1 MNHEY, CDR2 SMNVEV (reference sequence). V dropped 8 bases and J dropped 5; count of bases not matched to a gene: 9.